One TCR beta chain is described in this entry. The sample belongs to a study of cytomegalovirus exposure and HLA in healthy donors. The CDR3 loop spans 17 amino acids. CDR1 is SGDLS, CDR2 YYNGEE, per germline. V lost 3 bases to trimming and J lost 0 bases, with 15 bases between them. Nominally healthy donors were sampled, though unrecorded immune exposures were likely. PCR employed 60 Vbeta and 13 Jbeta primers. Assay: immunoSEQ multiplex PCR; the TCRdb copy retains only in-frame clones and omits some. The sample has roughly 180,000 clones; around 81% are singletons. What was sequenced was PBMCs. The V gene is TRBV9, the J gene TRBJ2-2; D is perhaps TRBD1 (6 bases). The sequence derives from a woman under 30 in good health and CMV-seropositive. The CDR3 protein is CASSGSPYRANTGELFF. As DNA, the CDR3 is TGTGCCAGCAGCGGATCTCCTTACAGGGCGAACACCGGGGAGCTGTTTTTT.